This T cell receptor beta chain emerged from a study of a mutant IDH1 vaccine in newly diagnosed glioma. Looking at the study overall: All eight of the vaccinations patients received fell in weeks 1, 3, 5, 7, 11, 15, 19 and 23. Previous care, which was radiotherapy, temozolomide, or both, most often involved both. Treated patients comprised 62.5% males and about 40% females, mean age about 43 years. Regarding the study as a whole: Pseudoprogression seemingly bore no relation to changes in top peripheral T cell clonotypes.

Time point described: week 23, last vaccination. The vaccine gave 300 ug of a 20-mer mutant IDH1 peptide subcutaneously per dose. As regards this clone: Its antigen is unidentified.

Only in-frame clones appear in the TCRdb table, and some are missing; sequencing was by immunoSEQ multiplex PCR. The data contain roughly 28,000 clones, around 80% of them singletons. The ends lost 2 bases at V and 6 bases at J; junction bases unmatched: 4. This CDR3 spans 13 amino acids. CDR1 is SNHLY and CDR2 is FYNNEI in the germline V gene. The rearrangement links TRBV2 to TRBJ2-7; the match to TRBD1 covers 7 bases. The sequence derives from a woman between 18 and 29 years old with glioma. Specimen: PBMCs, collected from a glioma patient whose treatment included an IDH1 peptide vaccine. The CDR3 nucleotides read TGTGCCAGCAGTGAACAGACAGGGAGCGAGCAGTACTTC. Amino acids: CASSEQTGSEQYF.